The next 30 T cell receptor beta chains were all read from a single sample in a study of blood T cell repertoires in COVID-19. The method was immunoSEQ multiplex PCR; TCRdb's version includes in-frame clones alone and lacks a portion of them. The sample shows 25,000 to 35,000 clones, approximately 85% of them seen only once. Sequencing was carried out using peripheral blood. All receptors derive from a man in his sixties with active COVID-19.

The chain employs TRBV24-1 and TRBJ2-1; unclear D gene. With 0 bases removed from V and 15 bases from J, the gap between germline ends came to 20 bases. Germline V lookup: CDR1 KGHDR, CDR2 SFDVKD. There are 15 residues in the CDR3. The CDR3 nucleotides are TGTGCCACCAGTGATTTGCAAATAAAAGAGGCTAGTCTGTTCTTC. Protein sequence: CATSDLQIKEASLFF.

This chain uses TRBV2 with TRBJ2-7; TRBD2 matches at 11 bases. V was clipped by 9 bases and J by 2 bases; unmatched bases: 6. The CDR3 extends over 14 amino acids. Per germline, CDR1 SNHLY and CDR2 FYNNEI. The CDR3 loop reads CASGTSGTPYEQYV. In DNA, the CDR3 is TGTGCCAGTGGGACTAGCGGAACCCCCTACGAGCAGTACGTC.

This chain uses TRBV5-1 with TRBJ2-7; a weak D match, TRBD2 (5 bases). Between the trimmed V and J ends, which lost 4 bases and 2 bases, there was a span of 13 bases. Germline V gene sequence: CDR1 SGHRS, CDR2 YFSETQ. CDR3 length: 14 amino acids. The CDR3 sequence: CASSTVRGTYEQYF. CDR3 coding DNA: TGCGCCAGCAGCACAGTACGGGGTACCTACGAGCAGTACTTC.

The J gene is TRBJ2-1, the V gene TRBV3-1 (or the pseudogene TRBV3-2); TRBD2 matches 11 bases. V lost 1 base and J lost 8; bases outside the gene matches: 1. The CDR3 extends over 14 amino acids. In germline, CDR1 is LGHDT, CDR2 YNNKEL (reference sequence). The CDR3 DNA reads TGTGCCAGCAGCCAAGGACTAGCGGGACATGAGCAGTTCTTC. Translated, it gives CASSQGLAGHEQFF.

In its sample, this clone was seen once. The chain employs TRBV7-6 and TRBJ2-1, with TRBD2 matching 8 bases. Germline assignment: CDR1 SGHVS and CDR2 FNYEAQ. J gave up 0 bases and V 5 bases, and 6 bases lay outside the gene matches. The length of the CDR3 is 16 residues. Here the CDR3 DNA reads TGTGCCAGCAGCCCAGGGGCGGGAGGCTCCTACAATGAGCAGTTCTTC. It is translated as CASSPGAGGSYNEQFF.

The chain has TRBV6-2 or TRBV6-3 and TRBJ2-7; D is unclear. CDR3 length: 13 residues. Germline assignment: CDR1 MNHEY and CDR2 SVGEGT. Trimming stripped 2 bases from V and 0 bases from J, with 5 bases between. The CDR3, as DNA: TGTGCCAGCAGTTACAGGAGCTCCTACGAGCAGTACTTC. Translating it yields CASSYRSSYEQYF.

This clone has just a few counts. The V call is TRBV5-1, the J call TRBJ2-4; the D gene is possibly TRBD1 (6 bases). This CDR3 is built from 14 residues. Looked up from germline, CDR1 is SGHRS and CDR2 is YFSETQ. Trimming took off 4 bases at V and 10 bases at J, with 18 bases between the two ends. The CDR3 bases are TGCGCCAGCAGCGTCGGGGACAAAGTTCCAATTCAGTACTTC. It encodes CASSVGDKVPIQYF.

The chain combines TRBV18 with TRBJ1-1, with D possibly matching TRBD1 (5 bases). The CDR3 totals 14 residues. Germline V gene data show CDR1 as KGHSH and CDR2 as LQKENI. V gave up 4 bases and J gave up 1 base, with 10 bases separating them. CDR3 nucleotides: TGTGCCAGCTCACGGGGCCTCCAGAACACTGAAGCTTTCTTT. It encodes CASSRGLQNTEAFF.

This clone appeared once. V is TRBV5-4 and J is TRBJ1-4, with 10 bases that match TRBD1. Germline-derived CDR1 and CDR2 are SGHNT and YYREEE (reference sequence). This CDR3 is 15 amino acids long. V shed 4 bases and J 1 base; nucleotides not matched to a gene: 1. The DNA of the CDR3 is TGTGCCAGCAGCCGGGACAGGGGAACTAATGAAAAACTGTTTTTT. Translating it yields CASSRDRGTNEKLFF.

The CDR3 coding sequence is TGTGCCAGCTCGGACAGGCGCAACAATGAGCAGTTCTTC. Translating gives CASSDRRNNEQFF. This chain links TRBV18 with TRBJ2-1; 7 bases match TRBD1. V gave up 6 bases and J gave up 5 bases; unmatched junction bases: 4. Germline V gene sequence: CDR1 KGHSH, CDR2 LQKENI. The CDR3 contains 13 residues.

The chain combines TRBV2 with TRBJ1-4; TRBD1 aligns across 7 bases. CDR1 and CDR2 (germline): SNHLY, FYNNEI. There are 16 residues in the CDR3. Trimming cost V 1 base and J 6 bases; bases outside gene matches: 8. CDR3 DNA sequence: TGTGCCAGCAGTGAAGTGGGGGGACAGTCTCATGAAAAACTGTTTTTT. Translating it yields CASSEVGGQSHEKLFF.

This chain links TRBV5-5 with TRBJ2-7; 7 nucleotides align to TRBD1. The length of the CDR3 is 16 residues. The junction had 12 bases not matched to a gene; V was cut back by 5 bases and J by 1 base. Looked up from germline, CDR1 is SGHKS and CDR2 is YYEKEE (reference sequence). CDR3 in amino acids: CASRFGQARGSYEQYF. DNA for the CDR3: TGTGCCAGCAGATTTGGACAGGCAAGGGGGTCCTACGAGCAGTACTTC.

This clone was recorded only once. The chain recombines TRBV19 with TRBJ2-2; 9 bases map to TRBD1. With V trimmed by 10 bases and J by 6 bases, 9 bases remained unmatched. The germline gives CDR1 LNHDA, CDR2 SQIVND (reference sequence). The CDR3 runs to 14 residues. CDR3 DNA: TGTGCCACCACGGACAGGGGTAGGGCCGGGGAGCTGTTTTTT. Protein product: CATTDRGRAGELFF.

The J gene is TRBJ2-1, the V gene TRBV9; 11 bases line up with TRBD2. This CDR3 is built from 17 residues. The J segment lost 3 bases and the V segment lost 3 bases, leaving 8 bases of the junction unmatched. In germline, CDR1 is SGDLS, CDR2 YYNGEE. CDR3 DNA: TGTGCCAGCAGCGCCCGTATAGCGGGAGGGTTCTACAATGAGCAGTTCTTC. It codes for CASSARIAGGFYNEQFF.

The chain uses TRBV10-3 and TRBJ1-5; tentative D call: TRBD1 (6 bases). Germline values: CDR1 ENHRY, CDR2 SYGVKD. V was pared by 3 bases and J by 7 bases, with 10 bases between. CDR3 size: 13 residues. This CDR3 is CAISDSGGQPQHF. CDR3 coding DNA: TGTGCCATCAGTGATAGTGGGGGCCAGCCCCAGCATTTT.

The sample holds one count of this clone. The chain is built from TRBV29-1 and TRBJ2-1; D gene unclear. Trimming took off 4 bases at V and 5 bases at J, with 3 bases between the two ends. Germline V gene sequence: CDR1 SQVTM, CDR2 ANQGSEA. The CDR3 has 10 residues. The CDR3 bases are TGCAGCGTTGGAGACAATGAGCAGTTCTTC. Translation gives CSVGDNEQFF.

The genes are TRBV24-1 and TRBJ2-5; 10 bases align to TRBD1. The germline gives CDR1 KGHDR, CDR2 SFDVKD. Germline trimming cut 6 bases from V and 2 bases from J; bases unmatched to any gene: 11. This CDR3 contains 17 residues. The CDR3 sequence: CATSSGADRGLQETQYF. The CDR3, as DNA: TGTGCCACCAGTTCCGGGGCGGACAGGGGGTTGCAAGAGACCCAGTACTTC.

This chain uses TRBV7-2 with TRBJ2-7, with D hard to call. The CDR3 extends over 13 amino acids. Germline V gives CDR1 SGHTA, CDR2 FQGNSA. The germline V and J ends were trimmed by 1 base and 3 bases, with 7 bases remaining between them. This CDR3 reads CASSLDSDYEQYV. Written as DNA, the CDR3 is TGTGCCAGCAGCTTAGATAGTGACTACGAGCAGTACGTC.

The V and J genes are TRBV19 and TRBJ1-5; TRBD1 aligns across 9 bases. J was trimmed by 6 bases and V by 3 bases; bases with no gene match: 21. CDR1 is LNHDA and CDR2 is SQIVND in the germline V gene (reference sequence). This CDR3 comprises 20 residues. Here the CDR3 reads CASSIPPGQGLISRIQPQHF. In DNA form, the CDR3 reads TGTGCCAGTAGTATTCCCCCGGGACAGGGTCTAATAAGTCGTATTCAGCCCCAGCATTTT.

This clone was picked up one time. The chain is built from TRBV11-2 and TRBJ2-1; TRBD1 might be the D (6 bases). Trimming took off 10 bases at V and 2 bases at J, with 15 bases between the two ends. The germline gives CDR1 SGHAT, CDR2 FQNNGV. This CDR3 has 14 amino acids. The CDR3 region has the DNA TGTGCCACCGGCGACAGGATGACCTACAATGAGCAGTTCTTC. Residues: CATGDRMTYNEQFF.

The CDR3 region is CASSTKYTGTGFTSEAFF. CDR3 DNA: TGTGCCAGCAGTACCAAATATACCGGGACAGGGTTTACCTCTGAAGCTTTCTTT. The chain joins TRBV27 to TRBJ1-1; 9 positions agree with TRBD1. V shed 5 bases, J shed 6 bases, and the junction held 19 bases outside the gene matches. The CDR3 loop spans 18 amino acids. CDR1 and CDR2 (germline): MNHEY, SMNVEV (reference sequence).

In this sample, this clone turned up once. The chain carries TRBV7-9 and TRBJ1-1, with D possibly matching TRBD1 (5 bases). Between the trimmed V and J ends, which lost 5 bases and 6 bases, there was a span of 16 bases. Germline V lookup: CDR1 SEHNR, CDR2 FQNEAQ (reference sequence). The CDR3 loop spans 14 amino acids. CDR3 DNA: TGTGCCAGCAGCCCACCGGGAGTGGGGGCTGAAGCTTTCTTT. Translating gives CASSPPGVGAEAFF.

CDR3 nucleotides: TGTGCCAGCAGTTACGGGGACGGGACAGGGTCCAATGAGCAGTTCTTC. Amino acids: CASSYGDGTGSNEQFF. J is TRBJ2-1 and V is TRBV6-5; 9 bases map to TRBD1. This CDR3 spans 16 amino acids. V shed 2 bases and J 6 bases; nucleotides not matched to a gene: 8. Germline V CDR1 and CDR2: MNHEY, SVGAGI.

The chain combines TRBV19 with TRBJ1-2, with D tentatively TRBD1 (5 bases). The CDR3 loop spans 15 amino acids. CDR1 is LNHDA, CDR2 SQIVND, per germline (reference sequence). Trimming took off 8 bases at V and 2 bases at J, with 18 bases between the two ends. The CDR3 DNA reads TGTGCCAGTTCGGAGGGACCAGAGGGGAACTATGGCTACACCTTC. Translating it yields CASSEGPEGNYGYTF.

The genes are TRBV5-1 and TRBJ2-6, with 9 bases aligning to TRBD1. The ends lost 4 bases at V and 2 bases at J; junction bases unmatched: 13. CDR1 is SGHRS and CDR2 is YFSETQ in the germline V gene. This CDR3 has 19 amino acids. For the CDR3, the DNA is TGCGCCAGCAGCCGAAGAACGGGACAGGGATTAACTGGGGCCAACGTCCTGACTTTC. It is translated as CASSRRTGQGLTGANVLTF.

The V gene is TRBV3-1 (or the pseudogene TRBV3-2), the J gene TRBJ1-4; D remains unclear. The CDR3 runs 15 residues. Germline lookup yields CDR1 LGHDT and CDR2 YNNKEL (reference sequence). V was shortened by 0 bases and J by 11 bases, with 16 bases between the two germline ends. The CDR3 is CASSQDLSSGAKLFF. CDR3 DNA sequence: TGTGCCAGCAGCCAAGATTTAAGTTCTGGAGCGAAACTGTTTTTT.

V is TRBV28 and J is TRBJ1-1, with TRBD1 as a possible D gene (5 bases). The CDR3 extends over 15 amino acids. V was pared by 7 bases and J by 7 bases, with 22 bases between. Germline CDR1 MDHEN, CDR2 SYDVKM. Here the CDR3 DNA reads TGTGCCAGCACCCCCTGGGGGGAGAGGTTATATGAAGCTTTCTTT. Encoded protein: CASTPWGERLYEAFF. Variable domain in full (rest from reference TRBV28 and TRBJ1-1): DVKVTQSSRYLVKRTGEKVFLECVQDMDHENMFWYRQDPGLGLRLIYFSYDVKMKEKGDIPEGYSVSREKKERFSLILESASTNQTSMYLCASTPWGERLYEAFFGQGTRLTVV.

The chain is built from TRBV19 and TRBJ2-7; D gene uncertain. The CDR3 has 13 residues. The V gene lost 10 bases and the J gene lost 4 bases, with 17 bases spanning the gap. CDR1 and CDR2 (germline): LNHDA, SQIVND (reference sequence). The CDR3 DNA reads TGTGCCACCAGCCCCCGGGTTGGGTACGAGCAGTACTTC. It specifies CATSPRVGYEQYF.

The chain is built from TRBV6-6 and TRBJ1-1, with D possibly matching TRBD1 (6 bases). There are 15 residues in the CDR3. Trimming left V 8 bases short and J 6 bases short, with 22 bases between. Germline V gives CDR1 MNHNY, CDR2 SVGAGI (reference sequence). The CDR3 reads CASYTLSGGASEAFF. The DNA of the CDR3 is TGTGCCAGCTATACCCTCAGCGGGGGGGCCTCTGAAGCTTTCTTT.

The J gene is TRBJ1-1, the V gene TRBV19; D gene ambiguous. This CDR3 has 11 amino acids. Germline values: CDR1 LNHDA, CDR2 SQIVND (reference sequence). Trimming removed 4 bases from V and 3 bases from J, with 3 bases in between. The CDR3 protein is CASSTYTEAFF. DNA of the CDR3: TGTGCCAGTAGTACATACACTGAAGCTTTCTTT.